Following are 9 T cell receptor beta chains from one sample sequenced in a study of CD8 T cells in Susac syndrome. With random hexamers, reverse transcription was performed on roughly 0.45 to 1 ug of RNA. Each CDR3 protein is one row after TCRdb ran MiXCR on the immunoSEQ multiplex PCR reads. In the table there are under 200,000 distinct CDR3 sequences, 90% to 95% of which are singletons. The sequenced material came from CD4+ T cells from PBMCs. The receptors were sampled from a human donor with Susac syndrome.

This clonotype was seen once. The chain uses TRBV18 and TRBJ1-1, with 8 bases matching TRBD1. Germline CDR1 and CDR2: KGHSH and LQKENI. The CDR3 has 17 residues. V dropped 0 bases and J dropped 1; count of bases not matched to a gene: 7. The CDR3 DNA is TGTGCCAGCTCACCACCAGTTGACAGGGGCAAGAACACTGAAGCTTTCTTT. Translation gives CASSPPVDRGKNTEAFF.

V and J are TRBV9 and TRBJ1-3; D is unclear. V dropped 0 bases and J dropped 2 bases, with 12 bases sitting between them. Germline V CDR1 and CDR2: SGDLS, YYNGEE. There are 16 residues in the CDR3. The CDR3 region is CASSVAPSGAGNTIYF. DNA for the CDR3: TGTGCCAGCAGCGTAGCGCCTTCCGGGGCTGGAAACACCATATATTTT.

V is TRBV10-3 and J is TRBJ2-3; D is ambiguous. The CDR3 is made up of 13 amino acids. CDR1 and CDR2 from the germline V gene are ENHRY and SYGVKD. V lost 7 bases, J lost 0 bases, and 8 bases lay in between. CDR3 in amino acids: CAIKLASTDTQYF. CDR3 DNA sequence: TGTGCCATCAAGCTGGCTAGCACAGATACGCAGTATTTT.

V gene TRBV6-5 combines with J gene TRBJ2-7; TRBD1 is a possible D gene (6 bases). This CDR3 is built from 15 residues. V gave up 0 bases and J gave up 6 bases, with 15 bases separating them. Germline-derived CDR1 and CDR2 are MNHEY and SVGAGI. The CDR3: CASSYSSGVRGEQYF. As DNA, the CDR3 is TGTGCCAGCAGTTACTCTTCAGGGGTTCGGGGCGAGCAGTACTTC.

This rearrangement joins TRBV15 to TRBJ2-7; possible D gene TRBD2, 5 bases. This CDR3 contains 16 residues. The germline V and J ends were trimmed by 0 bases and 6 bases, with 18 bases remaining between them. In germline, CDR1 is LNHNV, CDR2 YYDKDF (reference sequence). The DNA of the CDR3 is TGTGCCACCAGCAGAGATCCCGAGGGTGAATGGGGCGAGCAGTACTTC. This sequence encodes CATSRDPEGEWGEQYF.

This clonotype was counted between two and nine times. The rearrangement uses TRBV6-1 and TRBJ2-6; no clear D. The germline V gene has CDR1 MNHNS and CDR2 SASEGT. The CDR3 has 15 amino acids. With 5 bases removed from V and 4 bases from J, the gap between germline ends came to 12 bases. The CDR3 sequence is CASSPDGPGANVLTF. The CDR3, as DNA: TGTGCCAGCAGTCCGGACGGCCCCGGGGCCAACGTCCTGACTTTC.

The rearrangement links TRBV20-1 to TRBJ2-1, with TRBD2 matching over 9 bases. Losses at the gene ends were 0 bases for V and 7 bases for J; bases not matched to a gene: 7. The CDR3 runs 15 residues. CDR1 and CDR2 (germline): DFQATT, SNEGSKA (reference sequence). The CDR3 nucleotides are TGCAGTGCTAGAGATGGGCGGGGGGGCACGAATGAGCAGTTCTTC. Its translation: CSARDGRGGTNEQFF.

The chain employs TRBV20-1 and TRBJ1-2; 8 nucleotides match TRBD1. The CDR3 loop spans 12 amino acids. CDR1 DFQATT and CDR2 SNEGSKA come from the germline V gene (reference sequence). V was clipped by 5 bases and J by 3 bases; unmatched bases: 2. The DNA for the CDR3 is TGCAGTGCTTTGGACAGGGACTATGGCTACACCTTC. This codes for CSALDRDYGYTF.

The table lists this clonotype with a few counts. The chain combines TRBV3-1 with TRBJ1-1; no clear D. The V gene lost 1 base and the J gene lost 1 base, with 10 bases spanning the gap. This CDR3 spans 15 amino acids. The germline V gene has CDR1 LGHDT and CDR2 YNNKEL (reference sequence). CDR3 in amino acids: CASSQGWQPNTEAFF. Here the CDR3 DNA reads TGTGCCAGCAGCCAAGGGTGGCAACCGAACACTGAAGCTTTCTTT.